Below, 9 T cell receptor beta chains from the same sample are listed, as sequenced in a study of shared clonotypes between healthy human individuals. In the naive CD8 group, cells lacked CD45RO and were positively selected for CCR7, so terminally differentiated effector memory CD45RA+ cells were left out. The data were produced by immunoSEQ multiplex PCR, yet TCRdb's version contains in-frame clones alone and is incomplete. The sample yields almost 700,000 clones, roughly nine tenths seen once. The source material was naive CD8+ T cells sorted from blood. The receptors derive from a man aged 30 to 39 in good health.

This rearrangement joins TRBV4-3 to TRBJ2-1; 12 nucleotides agree with TRBD2. The CDR3 loop spans 16 amino acids. Unmatched junction bases numbered 3, after V lost 2 bases and J lost 4 bases. Germline CDR1 reads LGHNA; CDR2 reads YSLEER. The CDR3 DNA follows: TGCGCCAGCAGCCAACCTAGCGGGGGGGGTTACAATGAGCAGTTCTTC. Protein: CASSQPSGGGYNEQFF.

The chain combines TRBV4-3 with TRBJ2-1; D is unresolved. Germline values: CDR1 LGHNA, CDR2 YSLEER. The CDR3 length is 15 residues. With 1 base removed from V and 0 bases from J, the gap between germline ends came to 7 bases. The CDR3 DNA reads TGCGCCAGCAGCCAAGTAGAAGACTCCTACAATGAGCAGTTCTTC. Its protein is CASSQVEDSYNEQFF.

The chain has TRBV15 and TRBJ2-7; D perhaps matches TRBD2 (7 bases). CDR3 size: 16 residues. Trimming left V 0 bases short and J 3 bases short, with 15 bases between. CDR1 is LNHNV, CDR2 YYDKDF, per germline (reference sequence). CDR3 residues: CATSRDRGASGYEQYF. The CDR3 DNA reads as TGTGCCACCAGCAGAGATCGGGGGGCCTCGGGCTACGAGCAGTACTTC.

The chain uses TRBV5-5 and TRBJ1-5; D possibly corresponds to TRBD1 (5 bases). V lost 4 bases to trimming and J lost 1 base, with 12 bases between them. The germline gives CDR1 SGHKS, CDR2 YYEKEE (reference sequence). This CDR3 comprises 15 residues. CDR3 sequence reads: CASSQTDESNQPQHF. CDR3 bases: TGTGCCAGCAGCCAGACAGACGAAAGCAATCAGCCCCAGCATTTT. The whole variable domain, filled in from reference TRBV5-5 and TRBJ1-5, reads DAGVTQSPTHLIKTRGQQVTLRCSPISGHKSVSWYQQVLGQGPQFIFQYYEKEERGRGNFPDRFSARQFPNYSSELNVNALLLGDSALYLCASSQTDESNQPQHFGDGTRLSIL.

This rearrangement joins TRBV5-1 to TRBJ2-5, with 10 bases identical to TRBD2. The CDR3 is 16 residues long. V lost 2 bases to trimming and J lost 6 bases; unmatched junction nucleotides: 10. CDR1 and CDR2 (germline): SGHRS, YFSETQ. CDR3 sequence: CASSLESSGRAKTQYF. CDR3 coding DNA: TGCGCCAGCAGCTTAGAATCAAGCGGGAGGGCGAAGACCCAGTACTTC.

The chain employs TRBV25-1 and TRBJ2-3; 8 bases agree with TRBD1. V was pared by 8 bases and J by 6 bases, with 7 bases of the junction left unmatched. The CDR3 runs 13 residues. The germline CDR1 and CDR2 sequences are MGHDK and SYGVNS. Here the CDR3 reads CASRDRKLDTQYF. As DNA, the CDR3 is TGTGCCAGCCGGGACAGGAAACTTGATACGCAGTATTTT.

The chain uses TRBV7-6 and TRBJ2-1; perhaps TRBD1 as D (6 bases). The ends were cut back, 5 bases at V and 8 bases at J, with 22 bases in the middle. Germline V CDR1 and CDR2: SGHVS, FNYEAQ. The CDR3 loop spans 16 amino acids. CDR3 sequence reads: CASSPHVVQAGDEQFF. The CDR3 DNA follows: TGTGCCAGCAGCCCCCATGTCGTCCAAGCAGGGGATGAGCAGTTCTTC.

V usage is TRBV9 and J usage is TRBJ2-7; 9 nucleotides match TRBD2. The CDR3 consists of 15 residues. Unmatched junction bases numbered 5, after V lost 4 bases and J lost 0 bases. The germline V gene encodes CDR1 SGDLS and CDR2 YYNGEE. Written as DNA, the CDR3 is TGTGCCAGCAGCCCGAGCGGGAGGACCTCCTACGAGCAGTACTTC. Protein sequence: CASSPSGRTSYEQYF.

DNA of the CDR3: TGTGCCAGCAGCTTGGCGGGGGAATACACAGATACGCAGTATTTT. Its translation: CASSLAGEYTDTQYF. V gene TRBV5-8 combines with J gene TRBJ2-3, with D maybe TRBD2 (6 bases). The CDR3 runs 15 residues. Germline V lookup: CDR1 SGHTS, CDR2 YDEGEE. V dropped 0 bases and J dropped 2 bases, with 10 bases sitting between them.